This is a list of T cell receptor beta chains from one sample in a study of blood T cell repertoires in COVID-19. Some clones are missing from TCRdb's copy, which holds only in-frame ones; the method was immunoSEQ multiplex PCR. There are 250,000 or so clones in the sample; roughly 86% occur only once, and about 1.6% lies in the top ten. Sequencing was performed on PBMCs or T cells enriched from blood (not recorded which). Source of these receptors: a woman aged 50 to 60 who had recovered from COVID-19. The CDR3 runs from the conserved cysteine through the conserved F or W. A D gene is named only where the DNA matches it firmly. Only some rows state a clone size, as once, few, many or a class for expanded clones.

abundance: -; d_gene: -; v_gene: TRBV11-3; j_gene: TRBJ2-1; CDR3nt: TGTGCCAGCAGCCCCTGGGGAGGAGGCTCCTACAATGAGCAGTTCTTC; CDR3aa: CASSPWGGGSYNEQFF
abundance: -; d_gene: -; v_gene: TRBV5-4; j_gene: TRBJ2-5; CDR3nt: TGTGCCAGCAGCGAAAATGCAGGGTTTGGGTTAGGAGAGACCCAGTACTTC; CDR3aa: CASSENAGFGLGETQYF
abundance: -; d_gene: -; v_gene: TRBV3-1/TRBV3-2; j_gene: TRBJ2-1; CDR3nt: TGTGCCAGCAGCCCCGGAGTCTACAATGAGCAGTTCTTC; CDR3aa: CASSPGVYNEQFF
abundance: -; d_gene: -; v_gene: TRBV2; j_gene: TRBJ1-2; CDR3nt: TGTGCCAGCAGTGAAGCGCTTCTTCGACACCCAGGAGGTGAGAACTATGGCTACACCTTC; CDR3aa: CASSEALLRHPGGENYGYTF
abundance: once; d_gene: -; v_gene: TRBV5-4; j_gene: TRBJ2-2; CDR3nt: TGTGCCAGCAGCTTACGCAGGGATCGGACCGGGGAGCTGTTTTTT; CDR3aa: CASSLRRDRTGELFF
abundance: -; d_gene: -; v_gene: TRBV29-1; j_gene: TRBJ2-1; CDR3nt: TGCAGCGTTCGGACTGGTGAGCAGTTCTTC; CDR3aa: CSVRTGEQFF
abundance: -; d_gene: -; v_gene: TRBV4-1; j_gene: TRBJ2-7; CDR3nt: TGCGCCAGCAGCCAAGACCGAACACGGGGGTGGAGGCTCGCCGAGCAGTACTTC; CDR3aa: CASSQDRTRGWRLAEQYF
abundance: -; d_gene: TRBD2; v_gene: TRBV5-1; j_gene: TRBJ2-5; CDR3nt: TGCGCCAGCAGCATTGCTAGCGGGGAGAAGACCCAGTACTTC; CDR3aa: CASSIASGEKTQYF
abundance: few; d_gene: -; v_gene: TRBV5-1; j_gene: TRBJ1-1; CDR3nt: TGCGCCAGCAGCTTGGCTGGGGGGTACACTGAAGCTTTCTTT; CDR3aa: CASSLAGGYTEAFF
abundance: -; d_gene: -; v_gene: TRBV6-5; j_gene: TRBJ1-1; CDR3nt: TGTGCCAGCAAAGCCGCGACCGCGACAAGCTCTGAAGCTTTCTTT; CDR3aa: CASKAATATSSEAFF
abundance: once; d_gene: -; v_gene: TRBV5-8; j_gene: TRBJ1-4; CDR3nt: TGTGCCAGCAGCTTGGACAGGGTTTGGAATGAAAAACTGTTTTTT; CDR3aa: CASSLDRVWNEKLFF
abundance: -; d_gene: -; v_gene: TRBV2; j_gene: TRBJ2-5; CDR3nt: TGTGCCAGCAACGGAGGGGACCTGCGGTGGGAGACCCAGTACTTC; CDR3aa: CASNGGDLRWETQYF
abundance: -; d_gene: -; v_gene: TRBV13; j_gene: TRBJ2-2; CDR3nt: TGTGCCAGCAGCTTAAGTGGGGCTCGAAGGAGGGAAACCGGGGAGCTGTTTTTT; CDR3aa: CASSLSGARRRETGELFF
abundance: -; d_gene: -; v_gene: TRBV5-1; j_gene: TRBJ1-5; CDR3nt: TGCGCCAGCAGCTTGGTTTCGGGGGTAAATCAGCCCCAGCATTTT; CDR3aa: CASSLVSGVNQPQHF
abundance: -; d_gene: TRBD2; v_gene: TRBV7-9; j_gene: TRBJ2-1; CDR3nt: TGTGCCAGCAGCTTAGGAGCGGGAGGGCCTTATGAGCAGTTCTTC; CDR3aa: CASSLGAGGPYEQFF
abundance: -; d_gene: -; v_gene: TRBV15; j_gene: TRBJ1-5; CDR3nt: TGTGCCACCAGCAGAGGAGGGAGGGGAAGCAATCAGCCCCAGCATTTT; CDR3aa: CATSRGGRGSNQPQHF
abundance: -; d_gene: -; v_gene: TRBV5-3; j_gene: TRBJ1-5; CDR3nt: TGTGCCAGAAGCCGGGCCAGGGGCCCGAATCAGCCCCAGCATTTT; CDR3aa: CARSRARGPNQPQHF
abundance: -; d_gene: TRBD1; v_gene: TRBV7-2; j_gene: TRBJ1-2; CDR3nt: TGTGCCAGCAGTCCAGGGACAGGGGCCTCCTTTGGAGGCTACACCTTC; CDR3aa: CASSPGTGASFGGYTF
abundance: -; d_gene: -; v_gene: TRBV30; j_gene: TRBJ2-3; CDR3nt: TGTGCCTGGAGTCCTGGGAGGTTTTCAGATACGCAGTATTTT; CDR3aa: CAWSPGRFSDTQYF
abundance: few; d_gene: -; v_gene: TRBV7-9; j_gene: TRBJ1-6; CDR3nt: TGTGCCAGCAGCGATGTGCTCGGGTCACCCCTCCACTTT; CDR3aa: CASSDVLGSPLHF
abundance: -; d_gene: TRBD1; v_gene: TRBV25-1; j_gene: TRBJ2-7; CDR3nt: TGTGCCAGCAGTGGGACAGCGGGACAGGGGTCCTACGAGCAGTACTTC; CDR3aa: CASSGTAGQGSYEQYF
abundance: -; d_gene: -; v_gene: TRBV5-5; j_gene: TRBJ2-5; CDR3nt: TGTGCCAGCAGCTTGGACTATAGGGGGTATTTTAAGACCCAGTACTTC; CDR3aa: CASSLDYRGYFKTQYF
abundance: once; d_gene: -; v_gene: TRBV11-3; j_gene: TRBJ1-4; CDR3nt: TGTGCCAGCAGCCGGTCGGGGGGTGAAAAACTGTTTTTT; CDR3aa: CASSRSGGEKLFF
abundance: -; d_gene: -; v_gene: TRBV19; j_gene: TRBJ2-7; CDR3nt: TGTGCCAGTAGTATTATGGCGGGCCACTACGAGCAGTACTTC; CDR3aa: CASSIMAGHYEQYF
abundance: -; d_gene: -; v_gene: TRBV19; j_gene: TRBJ1-1; CDR3nt: TGTGCCAGTAGTGTGGGCCCTGGGACTGAAGCTTTCTTT; CDR3aa: CASSVGPGTEAFF
abundance: -; d_gene: -; v_gene: TRBV3-1/TRBV3-2; j_gene: TRBJ2-5; CDR3nt: TGTGCCAGCAGCCACCGGAGGTCGGGTGTGAGCACACAAGAGACCCAGTACTTC; CDR3aa: CASSHRRSGVSTQETQYF
abundance: -; d_gene: -; v_gene: TRBV29-1; j_gene: TRBJ2-1; CDR3nt: TGCAGCATCTCCGATCAGGGTGAGCAGTTCTTC; CDR3aa: CSISDQGEQFF
abundance: -; d_gene: -; v_gene: TRBV12-5; j_gene: TRBJ2-5; CDR3nt: TGTGCTAGTGGTTACGGGGAAGAGACCCAGTACTTC; CDR3aa: CASGYGEETQYF
abundance: -; d_gene: TRBD2; v_gene: TRBV28; j_gene: TRBJ2-1; CDR3nt: TGTGCCAGCAGTTCGACTAGCCCCGAGCAGTTCTTC; CDR3aa: CASSSTSPEQFF
abundance: -; d_gene: TRBD1; v_gene: TRBV9; j_gene: TRBJ2-4; CDR3nt: TGTGCCAGCAGCGTAACTTGGGACAGGAGGGACATTCAGTACTTC; CDR3aa: CASSVTWDRRDIQYF
abundance: once; d_gene: TRBD2; v_gene: TRBV3-1/TRBV3-2; j_gene: TRBJ2-1; CDR3nt: TGTGCCAGCAGCCAAGTCCTTGGACTAGCGGGGAGGGGGCGGGTGAGCAATGAGCAGTTCTTC; CDR3aa: CASSQVLGLAGRGRVSNEQFF
abundance: -; d_gene: -; v_gene: TRBV2; j_gene: TRBJ2-7; CDR3nt: TGTGCCAGCTGCGCACAGGGCTTCGAGCAGTACTTC; CDR3aa: CASCAQGFEQYF